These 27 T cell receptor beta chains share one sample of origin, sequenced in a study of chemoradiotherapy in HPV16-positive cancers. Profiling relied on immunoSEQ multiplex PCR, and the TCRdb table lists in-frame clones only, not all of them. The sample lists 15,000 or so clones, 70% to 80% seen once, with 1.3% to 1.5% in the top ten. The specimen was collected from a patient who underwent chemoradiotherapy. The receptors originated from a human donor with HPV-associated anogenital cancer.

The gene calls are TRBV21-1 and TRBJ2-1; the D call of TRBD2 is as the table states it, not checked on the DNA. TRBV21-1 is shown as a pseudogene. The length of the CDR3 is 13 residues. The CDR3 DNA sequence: TGTGCCAGCAGCAATTCGGCGGGGCATGAGCAGTTCTTC. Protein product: CASSNSAGHEQFF.

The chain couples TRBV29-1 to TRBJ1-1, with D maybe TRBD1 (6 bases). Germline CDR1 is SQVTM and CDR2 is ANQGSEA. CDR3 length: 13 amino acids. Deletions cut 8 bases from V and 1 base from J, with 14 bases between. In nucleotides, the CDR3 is TGCAGCCTACGCGAGACAGGGAACACTGAAGCTTTCTTT. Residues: CSLRETGNTEAFF. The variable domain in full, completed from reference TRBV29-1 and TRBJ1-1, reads SAVISQKPSRDICQRGTSLTIQCQVDSQVTMMFWYRQQPGQSLTLIATANQGSEATYESGFVIDKFPISRPNLTFSTLTVSNMSPEDSSIYLCSLRETGNTEAFFGQGTRLTVV.

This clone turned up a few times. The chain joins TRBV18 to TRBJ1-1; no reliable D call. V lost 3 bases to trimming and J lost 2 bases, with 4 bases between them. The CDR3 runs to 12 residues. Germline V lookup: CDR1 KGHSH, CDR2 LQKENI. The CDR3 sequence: CASSPSNTEAFF. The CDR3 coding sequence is TGTGCCAGCTCACCGTCTAACACTGAAGCTTTCTTT.

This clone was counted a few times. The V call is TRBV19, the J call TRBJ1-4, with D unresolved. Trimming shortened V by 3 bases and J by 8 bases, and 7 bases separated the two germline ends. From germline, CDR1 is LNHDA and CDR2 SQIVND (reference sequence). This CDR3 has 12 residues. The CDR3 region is CASSMVWEKLFF. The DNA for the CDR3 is TGTGCCAGTAGTATGGTATGGGAAAAACTGTTTTTT. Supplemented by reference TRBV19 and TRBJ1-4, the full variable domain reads DGGITQSPKYLFRKEGQNVTLSCEQNLNHDAMYWYRQDPGQGLRLIYYSQIVNDFQKGDIAEGYSVSREKKESFPLTVTSAQKNPTAFYLCASSMVWEKLFFGSGTQLSVL.

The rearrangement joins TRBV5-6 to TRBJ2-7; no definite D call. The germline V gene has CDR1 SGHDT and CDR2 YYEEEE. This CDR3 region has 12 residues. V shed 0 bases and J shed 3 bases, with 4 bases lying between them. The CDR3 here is CASSLADYEQYF. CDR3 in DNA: TGTGCCAGCAGCTTGGCGGACTACGAGCAGTACTTC.

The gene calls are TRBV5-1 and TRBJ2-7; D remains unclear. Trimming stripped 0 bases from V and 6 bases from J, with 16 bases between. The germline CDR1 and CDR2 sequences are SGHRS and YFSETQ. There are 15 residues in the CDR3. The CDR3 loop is CASSLGSFPLLEQYF. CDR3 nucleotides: TGCGCCAGCAGCTTGGGCAGTTTCCCTCTCCTCGAGCAGTACTTC.

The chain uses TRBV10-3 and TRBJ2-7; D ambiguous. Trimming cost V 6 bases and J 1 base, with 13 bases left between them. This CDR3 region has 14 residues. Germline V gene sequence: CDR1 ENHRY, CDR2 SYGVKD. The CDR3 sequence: CAIRTTLKSYEQYF. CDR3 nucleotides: TGTGCCATCAGAACCACCCTAAAATCCTACGAGCAGTACTTC.

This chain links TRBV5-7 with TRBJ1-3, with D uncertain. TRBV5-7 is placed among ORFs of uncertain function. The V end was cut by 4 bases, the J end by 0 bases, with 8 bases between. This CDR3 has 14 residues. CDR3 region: CASSLTPSGNTIYF. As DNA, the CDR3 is TGTGCCAGCAGCCTCACTCCCTCTGGAAACACCATATATTTT.

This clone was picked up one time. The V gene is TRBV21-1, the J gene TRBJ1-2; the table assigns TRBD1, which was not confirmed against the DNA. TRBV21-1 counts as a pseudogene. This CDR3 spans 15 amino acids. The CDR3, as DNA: TGTGCCAGCAGCACCCGACAGGGGTCACTTGAAGGCTACACCTTC. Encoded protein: CASSTRQGSLEGYTF.

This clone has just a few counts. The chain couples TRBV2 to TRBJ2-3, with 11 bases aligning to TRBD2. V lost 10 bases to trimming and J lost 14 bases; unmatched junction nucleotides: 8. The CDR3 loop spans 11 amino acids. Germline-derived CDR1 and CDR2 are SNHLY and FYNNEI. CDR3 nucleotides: TGTGCCATCGTCATAGCGGGGGGGCCGTATTTT. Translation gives CAIVIAGGPYF.

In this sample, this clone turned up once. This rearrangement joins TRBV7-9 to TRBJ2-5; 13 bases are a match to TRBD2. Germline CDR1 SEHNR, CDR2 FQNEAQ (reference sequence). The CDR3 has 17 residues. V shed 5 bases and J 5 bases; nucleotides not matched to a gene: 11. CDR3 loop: CASSATSGGAKRETQYF. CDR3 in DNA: TGTGCCAGCAGCGCAACTAGCGGGGGGGCCAAGAGGGAGACCCAGTACTTC.

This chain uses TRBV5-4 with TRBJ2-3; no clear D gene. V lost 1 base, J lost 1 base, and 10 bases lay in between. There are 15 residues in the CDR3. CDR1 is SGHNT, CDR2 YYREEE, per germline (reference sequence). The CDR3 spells CASSLSNLGTDTQYF. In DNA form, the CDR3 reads TGTGCCAGCAGCTTGTCGAACCTTGGCACAGATACGCAGTATTTT.

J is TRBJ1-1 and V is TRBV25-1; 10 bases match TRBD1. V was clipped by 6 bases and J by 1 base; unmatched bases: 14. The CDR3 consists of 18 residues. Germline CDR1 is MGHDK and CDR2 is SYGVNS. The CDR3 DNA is TGTGCCAGCAGCCCCAGACAGGGGGCAGGGGGTTCGAACACTGAAGCTTTCTTT. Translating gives CASSPRQGAGGSNTEAFF.

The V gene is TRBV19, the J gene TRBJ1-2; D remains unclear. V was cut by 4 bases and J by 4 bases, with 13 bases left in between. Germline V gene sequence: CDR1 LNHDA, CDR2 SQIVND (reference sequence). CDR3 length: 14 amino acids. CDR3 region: CASSNPPAFYGYTF. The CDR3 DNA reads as TGTGCCAGTAGTAATCCACCGGCCTTCTATGGCTACACCTTC. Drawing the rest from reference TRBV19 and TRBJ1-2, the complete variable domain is DGGITQSPKYLFRKEGQNVTLSCEQNLNHDAMYWYRQDPGQGLRLIYYSQIVNDFQKGDIAEGYSVSREKKESFPLTVTSAQKNPTAFYLCASSNPPAFYGYTFGSGTRLTVV.

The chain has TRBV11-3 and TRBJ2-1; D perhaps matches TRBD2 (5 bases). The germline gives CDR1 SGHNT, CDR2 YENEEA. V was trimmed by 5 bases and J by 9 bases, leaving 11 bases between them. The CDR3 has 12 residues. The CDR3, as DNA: TGTGCCAGCAGCCCCCCACGGGGTGAGCAGTTCTTC. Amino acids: CASSPPRGEQFF.

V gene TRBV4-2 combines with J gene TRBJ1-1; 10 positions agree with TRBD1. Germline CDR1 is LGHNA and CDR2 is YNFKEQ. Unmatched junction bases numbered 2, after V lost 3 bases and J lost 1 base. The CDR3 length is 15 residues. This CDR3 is CASSQRDRGNTEAFF. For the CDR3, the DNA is TGTGCCAGCAGCCAGCGGGACAGGGGGAACACTGAAGCTTTCTTT.

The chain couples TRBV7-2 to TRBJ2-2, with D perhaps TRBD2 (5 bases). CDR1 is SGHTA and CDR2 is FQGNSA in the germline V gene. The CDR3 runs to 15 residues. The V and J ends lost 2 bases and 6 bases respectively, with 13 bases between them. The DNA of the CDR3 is TGTGCCAGCAGCTTACTGGCGGGCAGGTCCGGGGAGCTGTTTTTT. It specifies CASSLLAGRSGELFF. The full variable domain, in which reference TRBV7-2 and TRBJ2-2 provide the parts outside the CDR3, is GAGVSQSPSNKVTEKGKDVELRCDPISGHTALYWYRQSLGQGLEFLIYFQGNSAPDKSGLPSDRFSAERTGGSVSTLTIQRTQQEDSAVYLCASSLLAGRSGELFFGEGSRLTVL.

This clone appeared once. The CDR3 here is CASSLGPGGETQYF. CDR3 nucleotides: TGCGCCAGCAGCTTGGGACCGGGGGGAGAGACCCAGTACTTC. The chain recombines TRBV5-1 with TRBJ2-5; 7 bases are a match to TRBD2. From germline, CDR1 is SGHRS and CDR2 YFSETQ. The CDR3 spans 14 residues. V dropped 0 bases and J dropped 4; count of bases not matched to a gene: 3.

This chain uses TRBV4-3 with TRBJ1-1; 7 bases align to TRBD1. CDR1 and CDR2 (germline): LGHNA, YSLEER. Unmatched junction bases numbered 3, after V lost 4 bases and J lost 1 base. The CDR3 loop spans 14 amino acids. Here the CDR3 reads CASSRDRANTEAFF. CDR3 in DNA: TGCGCCAGCAGCCGAGACAGGGCGAACACTGAAGCTTTCTTT.

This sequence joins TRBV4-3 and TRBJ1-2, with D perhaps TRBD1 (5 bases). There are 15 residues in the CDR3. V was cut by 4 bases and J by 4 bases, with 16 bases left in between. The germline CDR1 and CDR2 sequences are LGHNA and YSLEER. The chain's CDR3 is CASSRLRGTGYGYTF. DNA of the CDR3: TGCGCCAGCAGCCGCCTCAGAGGGACGGGCTATGGCTACACCTTC.

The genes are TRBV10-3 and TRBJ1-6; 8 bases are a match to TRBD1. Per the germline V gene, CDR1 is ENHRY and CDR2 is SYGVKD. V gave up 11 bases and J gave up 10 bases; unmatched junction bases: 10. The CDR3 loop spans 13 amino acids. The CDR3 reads CASSGQGQSPLHF. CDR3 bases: TGTGCCTCATCTGGACAGGGTCAATCACCCCTCCACTTT.

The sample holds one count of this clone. CDR3 in amino acids: CASSEPGTSGGRAEFF. The CDR3 DNA reads TGTGCCAGCAGCGAACCCGGGACTAGCGGGGGAAGGGCAGAGTTCTTC. The V gene is TRBV2, the J gene TRBJ2-1, with 14 bases fitting TRBD2. J lost 14 bases, V lost 6 bases, and 15 bases had no gene match. This CDR3 has 16 residues. Germline values: CDR1 SNHLY, CDR2 FYNNEI.

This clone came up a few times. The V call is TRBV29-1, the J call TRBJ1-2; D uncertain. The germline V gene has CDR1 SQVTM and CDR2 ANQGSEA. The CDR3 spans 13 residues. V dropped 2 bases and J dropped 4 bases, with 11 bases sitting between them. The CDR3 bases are TGCAGCGTTGAACTAAAACAACTCTATGGCTACACCTTC. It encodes CSVELKQLYGYTF.

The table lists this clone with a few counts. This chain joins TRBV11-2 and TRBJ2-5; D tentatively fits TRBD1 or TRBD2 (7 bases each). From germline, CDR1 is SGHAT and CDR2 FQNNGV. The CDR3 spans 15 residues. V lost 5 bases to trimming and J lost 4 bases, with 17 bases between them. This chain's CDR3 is CASSPGGDWGETQYF. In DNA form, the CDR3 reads TGTGCCAGCAGCCCAGGGGGGGATTGGGGAGAGACCCAGTACTTC.

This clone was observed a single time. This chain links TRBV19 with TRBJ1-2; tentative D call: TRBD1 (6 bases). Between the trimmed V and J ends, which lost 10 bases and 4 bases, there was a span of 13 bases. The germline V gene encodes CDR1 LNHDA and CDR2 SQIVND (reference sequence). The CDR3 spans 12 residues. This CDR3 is CATTTGPYGYTF. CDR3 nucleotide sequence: TGTGCCACCACCACAGGGCCCTATGGCTACACCTTC.

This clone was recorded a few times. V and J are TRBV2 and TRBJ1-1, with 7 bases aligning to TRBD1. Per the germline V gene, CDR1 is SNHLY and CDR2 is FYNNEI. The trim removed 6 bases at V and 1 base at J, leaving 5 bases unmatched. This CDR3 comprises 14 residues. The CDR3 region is CASRLRGSNTEAFF. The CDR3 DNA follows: TGTGCCAGCAGGCTCAGGGGGTCGAACACTGAAGCTTTCTTT.

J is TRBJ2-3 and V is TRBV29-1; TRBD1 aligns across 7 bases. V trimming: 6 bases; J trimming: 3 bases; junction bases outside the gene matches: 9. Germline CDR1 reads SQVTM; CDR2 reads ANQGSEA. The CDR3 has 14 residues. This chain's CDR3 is CSVELGQETDTQYF. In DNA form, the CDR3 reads TGCAGCGTCGAACTAGGACAGGAGACAGATACGCAGTATTTT.